One sample yielded the 8 T cell receptor beta chains listed below, sequenced in a study of molecular identifiers for immune sequencing clone quantification. TCRdb processed the PCR reads anew with MiXCR; each CDR3 protein has one entry. The sample holds 600,000 to 650,000 distinct CDR3 sequences, approximately 20% seen once. Sequencing input: naive CD8+ T cells from blood, with Jurkat cell RNA spiked in. Regarding subset: FACS-sorted CD8+CD4-CCR7+CD45RA+ naive T cells. These receptors were collected from a human donor in good health. Some libraries in this study had Jurkat cell RNA spiked in.

This clonotype has ten or more counts. The CDR3 protein is CASSLSGYNSPLHF. For the CDR3, the DNA is TGTGCCAGCAGTTTATCGGGATATAATTCACCCCTCCACTTT. The rearrangement links TRBV28 to TRBJ1-6; D is unresolved. V dropped 1 base and J dropped 4 bases, with 5 bases sitting between them. The CDR3 is 14 amino acids. Germline V lookup: CDR1 MDHEN, CDR2 SYDVKM.

This clonotype was counted at least ten times. V gene TRBV6-6 combines with J gene TRBJ1-6; D unclear. This CDR3 is 15 amino acids long. The ends were cut back, 2 bases at V and 8 bases at J, with 13 bases in the middle. Germline assignment: CDR1 MNHNY and CDR2 SVGAGI (reference sequence). The CDR3 DNA follows: TGTGCCAGCAGTTACCGGGGATCCGGGGATTCACCCCTCCACTTT. Translating gives CASSYRGSGDSPLHF.

The table lists this clonotype with many counts. V gene TRBV28 combines with J gene TRBJ2-4, with 8 bases fitting TRBD1. V shed 6 bases, J shed 0 bases, and the junction held 7 bases outside the gene matches. The CDR3 contains 16 residues. CDR1 is MDHEN, CDR2 SYDVKM, per germline. CDR3 coding DNA: TGTGCCAGCAGCTCCAGGGGGCTACTAGCCAAAAACATTCAGTACTTC. Protein product: CASSSRGLLAKNIQYF.

In the case of this clonotype: One end of the junction does not line up with germline, which may come from a read error. The chain is built from TRBV5-6 and TRBJ1-1, with 7 bases that match TRBD1. The CDR3 totals 15 residues. Germline V CDR1 and CDR2: SGHDT, YYEEEE. The CDR3 coding sequence is TGTGCCAGCAGCTTGGCTGGACAGGTGAACCCTGAAGCTTTCTTT. This encodes CASSLAGQVNPEAFF.

The chain uses TRBV6-2 or TRBV6-3 and TRBJ2-7; D is possibly TRBD1 or TRBD2 (5 bases each). The CDR3 is made up of 14 amino acids. The V end was cut by 0 bases, the J end by 4 bases, with 10 bases between. CDR1 is MNHEY, CDR2 SVGEGT, per germline. CDR3 DNA: TGTGCCAGCAGTTACTCGGTAGAGGGGTACGAGCAGTACTTC. It translates to CASSYSVEGYEQYF.

J is TRBJ2-1 and V is TRBV20-1; TRBD2 agrees at 9 bases. The CDR3 loop spans 16 amino acids. In germline, CDR1 is DFQATT, CDR2 SNEGSKA (reference sequence). The junction had 12 bases not matched to a gene; V was cut back by 0 bases and J by 9 bases. CDR3 DNA sequence: TGCAGTGCTAGAGATCCGGGTGGCGGGGGGGCCGTTGAGCAGTTCTTC. Its protein is CSARDPGGGGAVEQFF.

The table lists this clonotype with many counts. The chain has TRBV29-1 and TRBJ2-1; TRBD2 aligns across 14 bases. CDR3 length equals 16 residues. Looked up from germline, CDR1 is SQVTM and CDR2 is ANQGSEA. J was trimmed by 9 bases and V by 2 bases; bases with no gene match: 9. The CDR3, as DNA: TGCAGCGTTGAAAGCGGACTAGCGGGGGGCGGGGGTGAGCAGTTCTTC. Its protein is CSVESGLAGGGGEQFF.

This clonotype was seen many times. The CDR3 loop reads CASFAGGTGELFF. CDR3 coding DNA: TGTGCCAGCTTCGCAGGAGGAACTGGGGAGCTGTTTTTT. The chain combines TRBV6-2 or TRBV6-3 with TRBJ2-2; a weak D match, TRBD2 (5 bases). The CDR3 totals 13 residues. The germline V gene has CDR1 MNHEY and CDR2 SVGEGT. V was shortened by 8 bases and J by 8 bases, with 15 bases between the two germline ends.